The sequence of this T cell receptor beta chain was determined in a study of shared clonotypes between healthy human individuals (dated by TCRdb to the early 2020s). Describing the broader study: The cohort included three men and a couple of women between 18 and 49 years of age. Between about 0.94 and 10 billion PBMCs per donor were obtained by leukapheresis. The study deeply sequenced blood TCR repertoires of about five healthy adults to estimate repertoire size and the extent of clonotype sharing between individuals. Different laboratories and diverse techniques were used to prepare libraries and sequence TCR repertoires, to increase sequencing depth and limit assay-specific biases. For each donor, CD4 naive and CD4 memory were each run on three plates, CD8 naive on two plates, and CD8 memory on one plate. The study at large found these results: Incomplete sequencing was indicated by rarefaction of sorted-subset datasets, despite the large sequencing depth. Higher generation probabilities were observed for clonotypes shared by all four sorted-subset donors than for non-shared clonotypes. Pairwise subsampling led to the expectation that sequencing depth would affect the degree of clonotype sharing among donors. Around 5.4% of naive CD4, roughly 3.5% of naive CD8, around 2.3% of memory CD4, and around 0.42% of memory CD8 clonotypes were shared across a handful of donors. The genetic and exposure-history diversity represented was limited by the small number of donors. Sampling was restricted to blood, and TCR repertoires in tissues likely differ from the TCR repertoires found in blood. Naive subsets generally had larger estimated clonotype richness than memory subsets.

Using the deep immunoSEQ assay, multiplex PCR amplified TCR CDR3 regions from genomic DNA. For each cell subset, the extracted genomic DNA was distributed evenly across all wells of several immunoSEQ 96-well plates, and each plate served as one replicate. For sorted subsets, each replicate PCR was loaded with about 0.2 ug genomic DNA, equivalent to 30,000 or so T cell genomes. Purified libraries were quantified with a Qubit 3.0 fluorometer, sized on a Bioanalyzer 2100, and re-quantified with the KAPA Library Quantification kit. Every immunoSEQ 96-well plate was sequenced on a dedicated single-read 150-cycle Illumina NextSeq 550 flow cell. Under the source paper's analysis protocol: Because only junctional sequences without quality scores were contained in the immunoSEQ output, filtering matching that applied to full-length reads could not be performed. Sequences were annotated with PyIR, a Python wrapper for IgBLAST v1.9, using IMGT germline references to assign V/J genes and CDR3. Reads were removed for weak V/J assignments (E-value above 1e-6), missing CDR3, stop codons, out-of-frame junctions, or ambiguous translated residues. V3J clonotypes were defined as sequences sharing an identical inferred V gene, J gene, and CDR3 amino acid sequence. Percentage overlap between repertoires was calculated by dividing the number of shared unique clonotypes by the size of the smaller repertoire. Three approaches were used to assess repertoire richness: RTK rarefaction, the Chao1 estimator, and Recon v2.1 estimates of unobserved clonotypes. For all TCRbeta clonotypes obtained by the gDNA method from a few donors, generation probabilities were computed with OLGA. Drawn from immuneACCESS, this table holds only the in-frame rearrangements with V and J called that TCRdb kept. Clones are partly lost; checked studies trace under half to an unresolved V gene and leave the rest unexplained. V, J and clone size are those of that table, while D and trimming were read from the DNA. The sample table lists around 2.3 million clones, 95% of them with a count of one. About 0.13% of the sample is taken by the ten largest.

On this clone: It lacks a known antigen. The input lacks base qualities; no much larger clone sits a single base away. This sample includes further DNA sequences coding for the same CDR3.

The donors were healthy, HIV-negative adults who had no recently reported acute infections or vaccinations. Every donor was a Caucasian adult living in Nashville, Tennessee, USA. Magnetic negative selection was used to enrich CD4+ T cells, after which naive cells were positively selected on CD45RA and the negative fraction became the memory subset. After blood collection by leukapheresis, PBMCs were isolated using Ficoll-Histopaque density gradient centrifugation and then cryopreserved in the vapor phase of liquid nitrogen. Analytical flow cytometry was used to check the purity and quantity of each magnetically sorted T cell population. Each sorted fraction had its genomic DNA isolated and then quantified by UV absorbance on a Nanodrop 2000c. The germline V gene sets CDR1 to SQVTM and CDR2 to ANQGSEA. Its CDR3 holds 13 amino acids, cysteine through phenylalanine. The entry retains the CDR3 DNA only, 39 bases that are in frame from base 1. For this chain, trimming is 6 bases at the V end and 3 bases at the J end, and the number of junction bases without a gene match is 4.

Recombination connected TRBV29-1 to TRBJ2-7; 11 junctional bases match TRBD1. Sequencing used naive CD4+ T cells sorted from blood. Taken with the paper, the label for cell subset or site translates to: CD45RA+ positively selected. The sequence came from a man between 18 and 29 years old in good health. The DNA sequence is as follows: TGCAGCGTGACCGGGACAGGGGGCTACGAGCAGTACTTC. Its translation reads: CSVTGTGGYEQYF.